Sequencing of this T cell receptor (beta chain) was carried out in a study of tumor and adjacent non-tumor tissue in lung cancer. Study-wide context: Each sample yielded approximately 4 million productive TCRbeta reads on average.

A modified ARM-PCR protocol with three rounds of nested PCR amplified TCRbeta. Each CDR3 protein is one row after TCRdb ran MiXCR on the multiplex PCR reads. The sample lists fewer than 75,000 distinct CDR3 sequences, roughly 77% seen once, with 40% to 45% in the top ten. Notes on this clonotype: A read error may be the cause here, since a much bigger clone is one base away.

The template was RNA from unsorted bulk tissue. More than 3 cm separated this lung sample from the edge of the tumor. The receptor was derived from a man in his 60s with non-small cell lung cancer. Source material: distant non-tumor lung tissue.

The CDR3 nucleotides read TGCAGTGTGGTACAGCACTCCTACAATGAGCAGTTCTTC. Amino acids: CSVVQHSYNEQFF. The V gene is TRBV20-1, the J gene TRBJ2-1; D ambiguous. Between the trimmed V and J ends, which lost 7 bases and 0 bases, there was a span of 10 bases. This CDR3 region has 13 residues. Germline CDR1 DFQATT, CDR2 SNEGSKA (reference sequence).